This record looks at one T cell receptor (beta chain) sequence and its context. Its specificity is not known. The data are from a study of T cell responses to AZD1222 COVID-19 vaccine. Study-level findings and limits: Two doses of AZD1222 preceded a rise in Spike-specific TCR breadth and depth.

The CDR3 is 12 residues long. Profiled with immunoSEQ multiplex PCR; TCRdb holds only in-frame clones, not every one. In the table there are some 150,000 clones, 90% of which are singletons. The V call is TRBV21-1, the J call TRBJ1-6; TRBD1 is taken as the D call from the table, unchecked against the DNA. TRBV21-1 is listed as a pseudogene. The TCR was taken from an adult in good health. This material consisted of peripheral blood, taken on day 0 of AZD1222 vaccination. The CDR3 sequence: CASRQHHSPLHF. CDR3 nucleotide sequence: TGTGCCAGCAGACAGCATCATTCACCCCTCCACTTT.